This T cell receptor (beta chain) was sequenced in a study of regulatory T cells in long-lasting Graves disease. As to time point: persistent/refractory GD, antithyroid drugs over 5 years with positive TRAb. Extracted RNA from PBMCs served as the source of the TCR library. Many counts were recorded for this clonotype. The antigen remains unidentified. Trimming removed 3 bases at V and 5 bases at J, with 10 bases between. Germline CDR1 is KGHSH and CDR2 is LQKENI. There are 13 residues in the CDR3. Arm-PCR of CDR3 regions and iRepertoire HTBI primers were the basis on which TCR beta libraries were built. TCRdb re-called the multiplex PCR reads through MiXCR, storing one row per CDR3 protein. The repertoire holds fewer than 450,000 distinct CDR3 sequences, with around 21% as singletons. The study's findings and limits: Persistent patients shared under 3,000 public clonotypes among themselves. Newly diagnosed patients shared fewer, at about 890. Accuracy was possibly reduced by small sample size.

The chain uses TRBV18 and TRBJ2-5, with D unresolved. Sequenced here: peripheral blood mononuclear cells (PBMCs), sampled when the disease was refractory, from a patient treated with antithyroid drugs. The receptor's source is a female donor with Graves disease. In DNA, the CDR3 is TGTGCCAGCTCACCTATGGACCGCGAGACCCAGTACTTC. Its translation: CASSPMDRETQYF.